Sequencing of this TCR beta chain was carried out in a study of beta chain features in type 1 diabetes. This clone showed up just a few times. Its antigen is still unknown. Trimming removed 6 bases from V and 1 base from J; junction bases left unmatched: 3. The length of the CDR3 is 13 residues. The germline gives CDR1 SGHAT, CDR2 FQNNGV. Study findings and constraints: Type 1 diabetes patients showed a moderate but significant shortening of TCRB CDR3s in all four CD4+ subsets.

All of the isolated RNA was reverse transcribed, so expressed TCRB transcripts were sequenced. Here immunoSEQ multiplex PCR was the method, and the copy in TCRdb shows in-frame clones only, minus some. The top ten clones hold 0.65% to 0.9% of a sample with around 160,000 clones, approximately 10% of them seen once. This receptor was identified in a woman aged 25 to 39 with type 1 diabetes. Material for sequencing was central memory CD4+ T cells from blood. V usage is TRBV11-2 and J usage is TRBJ2-7, with 7 bases matching TRBD1. CDR3 loop: CASRRQGSYEQYF. The CDR3 DNA sequence: TGTGCCAGCAGACGACAGGGTTCCTACGAGCAGTACTTC.